This TCR beta chain emerged from a study of blood T cell repertoires in COVID-19. For the study at large: Whether acute or convalescent, the COVID-19 samples came from the United States, Italy and Spain. Sources were T cells, B-cell-depleted T cells, or PBMCs; the material itself was cDNA or gDNA.

The table came from immunoSEQ multiplex PCR; TCRdb's copy has only in-frame clones and leaves some out. Of some 56,000 clones listed, more than 60% were seen once; the top ten hold 15% to 20%. The germline CDR1 and CDR2 sequences are GTSNPN and SVGIG (reference sequence). The CDR3 runs to 18 residues. The V and J ends lost 6 bases and 0 bases, in that order; junction bases with no gene match: 13. The sequenced sample was peripheral blood. The chain combines TRBV30 with TRBJ2-1; 11 bases agree with TRBD1. This receptor was obtained from a woman aged 50 to 60 with active or convalescent COVID-19. This CDR3 is CACSPGQGVISSYNEQFF. The CDR3 DNA reads as TGTGCCTGTTCACCGGGACAGGGGGTAATAAGCTCCTACAATGAGCAGTTCTTC. Combining the CDR3 with reference TRBV30 and TRBJ2-1 gives the whole variable domain SQTIHQWPATLVQPVGSPLSLECTVEGTSNPNLYWYRQAAGRGLQLLFYSVGIGQISSEVPQNLSASRPQDRQFILSSKKLLLSDSGFYLCACSPGQGVISSYNEQFFGPGTRLTVL.